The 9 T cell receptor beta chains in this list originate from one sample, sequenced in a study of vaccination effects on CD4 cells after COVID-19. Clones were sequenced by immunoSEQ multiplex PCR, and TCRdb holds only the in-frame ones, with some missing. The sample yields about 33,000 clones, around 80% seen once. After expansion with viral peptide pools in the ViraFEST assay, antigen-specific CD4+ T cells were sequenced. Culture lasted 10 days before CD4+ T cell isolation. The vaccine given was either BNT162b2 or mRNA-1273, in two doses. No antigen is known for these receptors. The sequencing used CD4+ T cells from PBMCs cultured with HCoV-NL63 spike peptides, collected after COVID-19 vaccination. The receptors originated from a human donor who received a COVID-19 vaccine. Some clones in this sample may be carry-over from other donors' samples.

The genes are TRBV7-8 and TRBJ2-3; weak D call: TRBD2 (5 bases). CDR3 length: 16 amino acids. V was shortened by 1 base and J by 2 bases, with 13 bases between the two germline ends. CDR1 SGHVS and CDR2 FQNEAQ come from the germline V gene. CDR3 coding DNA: TGTGCCAGCAGCTTAGTGCCAGGACTGCTCACAGATACGCAGTATTTT. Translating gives CASSLVPGLLTDTQYF.

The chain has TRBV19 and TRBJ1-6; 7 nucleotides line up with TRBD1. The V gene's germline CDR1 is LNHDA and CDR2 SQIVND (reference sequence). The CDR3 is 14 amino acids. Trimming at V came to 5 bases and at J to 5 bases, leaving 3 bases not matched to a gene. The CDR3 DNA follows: TGTGCCAGTAGTTGGGGGACAGATAATTCACCCCTCCACTTT. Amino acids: CASSWGTDNSPLHF.

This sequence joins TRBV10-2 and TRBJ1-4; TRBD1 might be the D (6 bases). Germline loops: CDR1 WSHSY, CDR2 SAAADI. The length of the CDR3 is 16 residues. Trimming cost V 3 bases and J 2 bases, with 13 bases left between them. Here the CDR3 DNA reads TGCGCCAGCAGTGAAACAGGGTATAGGACTAATGAAAAACTGTTTTTT. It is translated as CASSETGYRTNEKLFF.

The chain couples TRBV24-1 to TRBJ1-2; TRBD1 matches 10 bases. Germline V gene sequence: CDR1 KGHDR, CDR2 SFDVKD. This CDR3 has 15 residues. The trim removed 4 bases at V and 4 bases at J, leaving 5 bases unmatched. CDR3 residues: CATSDPTGGRYGYTF. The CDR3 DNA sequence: TGTGCCACCAGTGACCCGACAGGGGGCCGCTATGGCTACACCTTC.

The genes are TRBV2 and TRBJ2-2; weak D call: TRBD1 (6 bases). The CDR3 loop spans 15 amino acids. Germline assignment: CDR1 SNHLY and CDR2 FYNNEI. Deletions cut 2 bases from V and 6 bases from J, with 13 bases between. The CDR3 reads CASSELIQGPGELFF. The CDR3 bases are TGTGCCAGCAGTGAACTCATCCAGGGGCCCGGGGAGCTGTTTTTT.

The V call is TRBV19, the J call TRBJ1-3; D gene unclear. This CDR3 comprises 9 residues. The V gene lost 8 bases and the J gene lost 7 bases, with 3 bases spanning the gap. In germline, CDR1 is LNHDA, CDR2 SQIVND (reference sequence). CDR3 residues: CASGNTIYF. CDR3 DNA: TGTGCCAGTGGGAACACCATATATTTT. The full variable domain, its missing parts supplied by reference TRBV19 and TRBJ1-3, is DGGITQSPKYLFRKEGQNVTLSCEQNLNHDAMYWYRQDPGQGLRLIYYSQIVNDFQKGDIAEGYSVSREKKESFPLTVTSAQKNPTAFYLCASGNTIYFGEGSWLTVV.

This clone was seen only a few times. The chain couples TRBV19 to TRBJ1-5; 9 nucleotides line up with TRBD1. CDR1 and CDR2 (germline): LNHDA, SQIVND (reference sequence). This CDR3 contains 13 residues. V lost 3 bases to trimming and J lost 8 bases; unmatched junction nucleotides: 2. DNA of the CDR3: TGTGCCAGTAGTATCGACAGGGGGAAGCCCCAGCATTTT. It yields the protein CASSIDRGKPQHF.

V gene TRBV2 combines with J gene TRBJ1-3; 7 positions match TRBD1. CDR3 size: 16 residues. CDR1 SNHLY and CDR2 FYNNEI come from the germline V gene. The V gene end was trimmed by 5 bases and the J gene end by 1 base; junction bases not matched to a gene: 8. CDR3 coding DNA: TGTGCCAGCAGTCCCGGGACAGCGTATTCTGGAAACACCATATATTTT. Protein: CASSPGTAYSGNTIYF.

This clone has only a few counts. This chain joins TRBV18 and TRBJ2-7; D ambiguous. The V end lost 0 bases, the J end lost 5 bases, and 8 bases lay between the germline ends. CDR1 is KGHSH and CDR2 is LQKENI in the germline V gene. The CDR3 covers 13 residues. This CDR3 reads CASSPPSSDEQYV. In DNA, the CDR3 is TGTGCCAGCTCACCACCTTCCAGCGACGAGCAGTACGTC.